The rows below give T cell receptor beta chains drawn from one sample of a study of T cells expressing NK-cell markers. Following a re-call of the 5' RACE reads, TCRdb has one entry per CDR3 protein and lacks DNA. This sample's table has roughly 120,000 distinct CDR3 sequences. Sequenced sample: blood T cells: a sorted CD56 or NKG2C T cell subset, CD4+ or CD8+ T cells, or bulk PBMC T cells (not recorded which). The source of these receptors is a woman between 18 and 70 years old in good health. Each CDR3 is given with its conserved first and last residue.

V gene	J gene	CDR3 length	CDR3 protein
TRBV7-9	TRBJ2-1	14	CASSLGLGHNEQFF
TRBV20-1	TRBJ2-1	14	CSAPFGGGPNEQFF
TRBV20-1	TRBJ2-7	13	CSARWPPWNEQYF
TRBV19	TRBJ2-1	12	CASSSGWSEQFF
TRBV29-1	TRBJ2-1	15	CSVVPSDRFYNEQFF
TRBV4-3	TRBJ2-2	15	CASSQGAANTGELFF
TRBV20-1	TRBJ2-7	13	CSPSVSHSYEQYF
TRBV6-4	TRBJ2-4	16	CARSAAAGVSKNIQYF
TRBV20-1	TRBJ2-7	13	CSAHGQVSYEQYF
TRBV4-3	TRBJ2-5	13	CASSQGLDETQYF
TRBV4-2	TRBJ2-7	17	CASSLTSGLAGSYEQYF
TRBV29-1	TRBJ2-7	12	CSVAGLEGEQYF
TRBV27	TRBJ2-5	16	CASSLVASGMVETQYF
TRBV5-6	TRBJ2-1	13	CASSFLGSNEQFF
TRBV7-6	TRBJ2-3	16	CASSLLGERSTDTQYF
TRBV18	TRBJ2-3	15	CASSPPYGGTDTQYF
TRBV4-1	TRBJ1-1	14	CASSRPERQGEAFF
TRBV7-9	TRBJ1-5	12	CASSLEGQPQHF
TRBV27	TRBJ1-2	16	CASSNSGGIGVYGYTF
TRBV12-3/TRBV12-4	TRBJ1-5	14	CASSPGQINQPQHF
TRBV29-1	TRBJ2-1	14	CSVVGGTSGGNPFF
TRBV19	TRBJ2-3	15	CATSLGTGVTDTQYF